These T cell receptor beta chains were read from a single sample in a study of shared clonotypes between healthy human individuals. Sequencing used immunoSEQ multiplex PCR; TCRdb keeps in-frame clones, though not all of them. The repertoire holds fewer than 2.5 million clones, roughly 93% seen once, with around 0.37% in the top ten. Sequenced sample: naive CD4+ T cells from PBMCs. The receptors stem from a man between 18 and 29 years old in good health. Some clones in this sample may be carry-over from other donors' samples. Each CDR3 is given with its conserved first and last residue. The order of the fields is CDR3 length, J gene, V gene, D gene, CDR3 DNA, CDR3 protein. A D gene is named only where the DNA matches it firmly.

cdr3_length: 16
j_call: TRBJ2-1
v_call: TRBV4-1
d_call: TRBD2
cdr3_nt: TGCGCCAGCAGCCAAGATCGCCTAGCGGGTAACAATGAGCAGTTCTTC
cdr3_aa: CASSQDRLAGNNEQFF

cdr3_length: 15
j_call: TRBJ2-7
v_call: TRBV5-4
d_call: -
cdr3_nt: TGTGCCAGCAGCTTGGCACGGGCAGGGTCCTACGAGCAGTACTTC
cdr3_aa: CASSLARAGSYEQYF

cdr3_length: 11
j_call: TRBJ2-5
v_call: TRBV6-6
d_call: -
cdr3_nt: TGTGCCAGCAAGGAACAAGAGACCCAGTACTTC
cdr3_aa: CASKEQETQYF

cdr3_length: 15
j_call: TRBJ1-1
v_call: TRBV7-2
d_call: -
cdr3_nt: TGTGCCAGCAGCTTAGACGGGGGCGCGGGAACTGAAGCTTTCTTT
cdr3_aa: CASSLDGGAGTEAFF

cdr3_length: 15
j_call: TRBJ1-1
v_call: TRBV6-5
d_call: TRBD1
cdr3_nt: TGTGCCAGCGGACCAGGGGGGGGTAGGAACACTGAAGCTTTCTTT
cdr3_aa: CASGPGGGRNTEAFF

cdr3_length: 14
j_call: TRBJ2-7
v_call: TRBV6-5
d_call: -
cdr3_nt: TGTGCCATCACAGACACGAACCCCTCCTACGAGCAGTACTTC
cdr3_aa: CAITDTNPSYEQYF

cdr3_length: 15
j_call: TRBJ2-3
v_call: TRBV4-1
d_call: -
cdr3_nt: TGCGCCAGCAGTCCAAGACGGGACGGCACAGATACGCAGTATTTT
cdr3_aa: CASSPRRDGTDTQYF

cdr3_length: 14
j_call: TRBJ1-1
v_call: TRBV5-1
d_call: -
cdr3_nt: TGCGCCAGCAGCACCGGGACCGTGAACACTGAAGCTTTCTTT
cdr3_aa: CASSTGTVNTEAFF

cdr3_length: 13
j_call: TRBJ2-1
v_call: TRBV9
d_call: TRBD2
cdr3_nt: TGTGCCAGCAGCGGCGGCGGGAGGGATGAGCAGTTCTTC
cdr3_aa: CASSGGGRDEQFF

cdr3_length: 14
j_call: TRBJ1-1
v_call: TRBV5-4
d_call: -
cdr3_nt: TGTGCCAGCAGCTTGGCCGGTGCCAGCACTGAAGCTTTCTTT
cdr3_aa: CASSLAGASTEAFF

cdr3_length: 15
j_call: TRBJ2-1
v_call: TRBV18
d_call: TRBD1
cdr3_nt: TGTGCCAGCTCACCCCCTGGACAGGGGGGAGGTGAGCAGTTCTTC
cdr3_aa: CASSPPGQGGGEQFF